The clone carrying this T cell receptor beta chain was seen ten or more times. Its specificity is unknown. This sample stems from a study of Graves' ophthalmopathy and Graves' hyperthyroidism. The CDR3 covers 15 residues. Germline assignment: CDR1 SNHLY and CDR2 FYNNEI. Trimming shortened V by 0 bases and J by 3 bases, and 11 bases separated the two germline ends. General study findings and limits: In blood appeared most of the expanded thyroid clonotypes whose frequency exceeded 0.001.

Scientists amplified the TCR beta CDR3 regions from RNA transcripts. Second-round multiplex PCR came after first-round RT-PCR with HTBI primers. One entry per CDR3 protein, called by TCRdb with MiXCR from the multiplex PCR reads. Counted here are roughly 500,000 distinct CDR3 sequences, roughly an eighth occurring once; the ten biggest clones make up 8% to 10%. The sequence came from a woman aged 25 to 39 with Graves' ophthalmopathy. The chain carries TRBV2 and TRBJ2-5; tentatively, D is TRBD2 (6 bases). Source material: blood. The CDR3 region is CASSEARAGKETQYF. In DNA form, the CDR3 reads TGTGCCAGCAGTGAAGCGCGGGCGGGGAAAGAGACCCAGTACTTC.